The 11 T cell receptor beta chains below all came from one sample that was sequenced in a study of blood T cells in healthy people across ages. A J-beta primer mix and a sample-barcoded 5' primer were used in a second PCR of about 7 to 11 cycles. In TCRdb, the 5' RACE reads were re-called with MiXCR into one record per CDR3 protein. The sample includes about a million distinct CDR3 sequences, approximately 49% of them seen just once. The sequenced sample was blood. The source is a young man in good health.

This clonotype appeared a few times. The rearrangement links TRBV4-1 to TRBJ2-7; TRBD1 agrees at 8 bases. Germline values: CDR1 MGHRA, CDR2 YSYEKL. Trimming cost V 1 base and J 3 bases; bases outside gene matches: 5. The CDR3 extends over 15 amino acids. The CDR3: CASSQVTGVSYEQYF. CDR3 sequence (DNA): TGCGCCAGCAGCCAAGTGACAGGGGTTAGCTACGAGCAGTACTTC.

A few counts support this clonotype. This chain links TRBV6-2 or TRBV6-3 with TRBJ1-2, with D perhaps matching TRBD1 (5 bases). Trimming cost V 0 bases and J 6 bases, with 26 bases left between them. The germline V gene encodes CDR1 MNHEY and CDR2 SVGEGT. This CDR3 comprises 19 residues. In DNA form, the CDR3 reads TGTGCCAGCAGTTACTCGGGTGCTGTGCGGCCAGGGAGAAGGCATGGCTACACCTTC. Translated: CASSYSGAVRPGRRHGYTF.

The rearrangement links TRBV4-3 to TRBJ2-1; D is tentatively TRBD1 or TRBD2 (6 bases each). In germline, CDR1 is LGHNA, CDR2 YSLEER. Trimming left V 8 bases short and J 10 bases short, with 21 bases between. This CDR3 has 14 amino acids. CDR3 DNA sequence: TGCGCCAGCTCCGCCAGACACGGGGGCGCAGAGCAGTTCTTC. Translated: CASSARHGGAEQFF.

V usage is TRBV7-3 and J usage is TRBJ2-1; the D is unclear. V lost 4 bases and J lost 5, with 9 bases in between. Germline V gene lookup returns CDR1 SGHTA and CDR2 FQGTGA. The CDR3 consists of 13 residues. The CDR3 DNA reads as TGTGCCAGCAGCTCCTACATAGACAATGAGCAGTTCTTC. Residues: CASSSYIDNEQFF.

This clonotype was detected ten times or more. This chain's CDR3 is CASSLTSGTDTQYF. The CDR3 DNA is TGTGCCAGCAGCTTGACTAGCGGCACAGATACGCAGTATTTT. The chain links TRBV7-2 to TRBJ2-3; 8 nucleotides agree with TRBD2. This CDR3 contains 14 residues. Germline values: CDR1 SGHTA, CDR2 FQGNSA. V trimming: 3 bases; J trimming: 1 base; junction bases outside the gene matches: 0.

The chain is built from TRBV24-1 and TRBJ2-1; 10 nucleotides match TRBD1. This CDR3 region has 15 residues. Losses at the gene ends were 2 bases for V and 6 bases for J; bases not matched to a gene: 3. CDR1 is KGHDR and CDR2 is SFDVKD in the germline V gene. The CDR3 spells CATSDWTGGTNEQFF. CDR3 nucleotide sequence: TGTGCCACCAGTGATTGGACAGGGGGGACCAATGAGCAGTTCTTC.

The chain recombines TRBV29-1 with TRBJ2-1; 9 bases are shared with TRBD2. J lost 5 bases, V lost 1 base, and 3 bases had no gene match. This CDR3 is built from 14 residues. The germline gives CDR1 SQVTM, CDR2 ANQGSEA. CDR3 coding DNA: TGCAGCGTTGAAGGCCCTAGCGGGGACAATGAGCAGTTCTTC. This encodes CSVEGPSGDNEQFF.

Only a few counts were recorded for this clonotype. The chain is built from TRBV20-1 and TRBJ2-5; D is perhaps TRBD1 or TRBD2 (5 bases each). The germline CDR1 and CDR2 sequences are DFQATT and SNEGSKA (reference sequence). V lost 0 bases and J 5 bases, leaving 13 bases between the germline ends. The CDR3 runs 14 residues. The chain's CDR3 is CSARDRDRRETQYF. The CDR3 DNA reads TGCAGTGCTAGAGACAGGGACCGACGGGAGACCCAGTACTTC.

The sample holds many counts of this clonotype. The V and J genes are TRBV20-1 and TRBJ2-7; TRBD2 might be the D (6 bases). V gave up 0 bases and J gave up 6 bases, with 9 bases separating them. The CDR3 extends over 12 amino acids. Germline V gene lookup returns CDR1 DFQATT and CDR2 SNEGSKA (reference sequence). In DNA, the CDR3 is TGCAGTGCTAGAGAGGGGGGTATCGAGCAGTACTTC. Protein product: CSAREGGIEQYF.

This clonotype was seen a handful of times. This chain connects TRBV20-1 to TRBJ2-1; D gene ambiguous. CDR3 length: 11 residues. CDR1 is DFQATT and CDR2 is SNEGSKA in the germline V gene (reference sequence). V lost 0 bases and J 8 bases, leaving 5 bases between the germline ends. In DNA form, the CDR3 reads TGCAGTGCTAGAGATCCGGATGAGCAGTTCTTC. Its translation is CSARDPDEQFF.

As regards this clonotype: The junction does not match germline at one end; this may be a read error. The chain recombines TRBV9 with TRBJ1-2; D unclear. The CDR3 runs 12 residues. Per germline, CDR1 SGDLS and CDR2 YYNGEE. This chain's CDR3 is CASSVGDYGHTF. The DNA of the CDR3 is TGTGCCAGCAGCGTAGGCGATTATGGCCACACCTTC.